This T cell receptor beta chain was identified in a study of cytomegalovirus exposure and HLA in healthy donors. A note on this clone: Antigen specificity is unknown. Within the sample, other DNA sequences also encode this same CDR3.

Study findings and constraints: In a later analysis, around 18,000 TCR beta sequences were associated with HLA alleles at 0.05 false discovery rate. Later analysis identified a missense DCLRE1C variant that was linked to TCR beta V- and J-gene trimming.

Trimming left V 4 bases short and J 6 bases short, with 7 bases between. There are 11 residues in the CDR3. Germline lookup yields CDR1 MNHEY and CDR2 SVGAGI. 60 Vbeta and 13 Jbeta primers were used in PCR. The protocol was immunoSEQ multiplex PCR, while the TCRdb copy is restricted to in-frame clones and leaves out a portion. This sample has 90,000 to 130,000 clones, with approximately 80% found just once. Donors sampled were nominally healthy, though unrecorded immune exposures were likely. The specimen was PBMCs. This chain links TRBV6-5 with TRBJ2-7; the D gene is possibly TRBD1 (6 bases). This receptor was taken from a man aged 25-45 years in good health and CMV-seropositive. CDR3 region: CASSSQGEQYF. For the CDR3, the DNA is TGTGCCAGCAGTTCACAGGGCGAGCAGTACTTC.